A single sample gave rise to the 3 T cell receptor beta chains below, sequenced in a study of TET2 disruption in CD19-targeted CAR T cells. As for treatment: autologous CTL019 cells: CD19 CAR with 4-1BB and CD3 zeta domains. Clones were sequenced by immunoSEQ multiplex PCR, and TCRdb holds only the in-frame ones, with some missing. The sample spans fewer than 30,000 clones; the ten largest clones claim approximately 2%. Their recognized antigens are unknown. Sequencing used CD8- CAR+ T cells sorted from cultured blood T cells, obtained for CD19 CAR T cell therapy. Indicated subset: CD8-negative CAR-positive T cells from the infusion product. The source of these receptors is a man in his sixties or seventies with chronic lymphocytic leukemia.

Regarding this clone: The read terminates 3 residues ahead of where the CDR3 ends, so the germline J gene completes it. The chain employs TRBV5-5 and TRBJ2-3; D ambiguous. Germline V CDR1 and CDR2: SGHKS, YYEKEE (reference sequence). CDR3 length equals 14 residues. Deletions cut 0 bases from V and 2 bases from J, with 7 bases between. The covered CDR3 bases are TGTGCCAGCAGCTTGGTGGCAGTCACAGATACG. The encoded protein is CASSLVAVTDT. The whole CDR3 region reads CASSLVAVTDTQYF. Filled out from reference TRBV5-5 and TRBJ2-3, the complete variable domain reads DAGVTQSPTHLIKTRGQQVTLRCSPISGHKSVSWYQQVLGQGPQFIFQYYEKEERGRGNFPDRFSARQFPNYSSELNVNALLLGDSALYLCASSLVAVTDTQYFGPGTRLTVL.

Notes on this clone: Sequencing ends 3 residues short of the CDR3 end; the germline J gene provides the rest. This chain uses TRBV19 with TRBJ1-2, with TRBD1 identical over 8 bases. This CDR3 region has 18 residues. J was trimmed by 3 bases and V by 6 bases; bases with no gene match: 18. Germline values: CDR1 LNHDA, CDR2 SQIVND (reference sequence). The chain's CDR3 is CASRVNGLTGDSHYGYTF. The part of the CDR3 DNA that was read is TGTGCCAGTAGAGTAAACGGACTGACAGGGGACTCGCACTATGGC.

As for this clone: The read terminates 3 residues ahead of where the CDR3 ends, so the germline J gene completes it. The rearrangement links TRBV7-9 to TRBJ2-2; D is possibly TRBD2 (6 bases). The CDR3 loop spans 15 amino acids. The V and J ends lost 5 bases and 3 bases respectively, with 13 bases between them. Germline V CDR1 and CDR2: SEHNR, FQNEAQ (reference sequence). This chain's CDR3 is CASSTPPGDTGELFF. The sequenced CDR3 bases are TGTGCCAGCAGCACCCCTCCGGGGGACACCGGGGAG.